The entry below gives a single T cell receptor (beta chain) sequence along with its context. This CDR3 region has 15 residues. V lost 7 bases and J 4 bases, leaving 19 bases between the germline ends. Germline CDR1 and CDR2: LGHDT and YNNKEL (reference sequence). Under the authors' procedure: Amplification of reference gene primers was used by the study to estimate nucleated cell counts. Assay: immunoSEQ multiplex PCR; the TCRdb copy retains only in-frame clones and omits some. V and J calls and clone size come straight from that table; D and trimming were deduced from the DNA. The table includes approximately 230,000 clones, 70% to 90% detected once. The entry originates in a study of blood T cell repertoires in COVID-19. The wider study: Samples taken during acute and convalescent COVID-19 were collected in the United States, Italy and Spain. The analysed material was cDNA or gDNA that came from T cells, B-cell-depleted T cells, or PBMCs.

The sequenced material came from peripheral blood. The chain combines TRBV3-1 (or the pseudogene TRBV3-2) with TRBJ1-1; TRBD1 is a possible D gene (6 bases). The clonotype comes from a man aged 18 to 29 with active or convalescent COVID-19. In DNA, the CDR3 is TGTGCCAGCATAGATCGCGGGCCAGGGGCCACTGAAGCTTTCTTT. Its protein product is CASIDRGPGATEAFF.